Given below is one T cell receptor beta chain in context. Its antigen is still unknown. This record belongs to a study of STAT5B mutations in CD4+ large granular lymphocyte leukemia. Overall study findings and caveats: 8/27 top patient clones versus 2/35 control clones were TRBV06-family.

TCRdb's copy holds only in-frame clones and misses some; the assay was immunoSEQ multiplex PCR. The sample has tens of thousands of clones, 81% seen once. The CDR3 is 18 residues long. CDR1 SGHVS and CDR2 FNYEAQ come from the germline V gene. V gave up 5 bases and J gave up 3 bases, with 26 bases separating them. The source material was CD4+ T cells from blood buffy coats. The gene calls are TRBV7-6 and TRBJ2-7; maybe TRBD1 (7 bases). The clonotype comes from a human donor in good health. CDR3 sequence: CASSLGATGILGGYEQYF. As DNA, the CDR3 is TGTGCCAGCAGCCTAGGAGCGACAGGGATCCTGGGAGGCTACGAGCAGTACTTC.